The text below deals with one TCR beta chain. Germline values: CDR1 SGHDN, CDR2 FVKESK. The CDR3 extends over 17 amino acids. The junction had 14 bases not matched to a gene; V was cut back by 4 bases and J by 3 bases. The record originates from a study of blood T cell repertoires in COVID-19. In the study's own analysis: Nucleated cell number was recorded as an estimate derived from reference gene primer amplification. Measured with immunoSEQ multiplex PCR; TCRdb has only the in-frame clones, and not every one. The V and J calls and the clone size are those of that table, but D and trimming were determined from the DNA. The data hold more than 1,500 clones, with approximately 84% observed a single time.

Sequenced: peripheral blood. The V call is TRBV14, the J call TRBJ2-5; 7 bases line up with TRBD1. This receptor was taken from a man aged 70 or older with active COVID-19. For the CDR3, the DNA is TGTGCCAGCAGCCCTTACGAAGGACGGACAGGCAAAGAGACCCAGTACTTC. Translating gives CASSPYEGRTGKETQYF.